The 25 T cell receptor beta chains listed next were all sequenced from one sample in a study of early T cells in non-severe SARS-CoV-2 infection. TCRdb passed the 5' RACE reads through MiXCR, listing each CDR3 protein once. The table records more than 95,000 distinct CDR3 sequences, roughly 15% of them present only once. The specimen sequenced was whole blood. The receptors here all came from an adult who was a healthcare worker with PCR-confirmed SARS-CoV-2 infection or an uninfected control (not recorded which).

In its sample, this clonotype was seen a few times. V is TRBV20-1 and J is TRBJ2-1, with 9 bases that match TRBD2. CDR3 length: 16 residues. CDR1 and CDR2 (germline): DFQATT, SNEGSKA (reference sequence). The V segment lost 0 bases and the J segment 1 base; nucleotides outside the gene matches: 4. In nucleotides, the CDR3 is TGCAGTGCTAGAGATCCTAGCGGGGATTCCTACAATGAGCAGTTCTTC. This encodes CSARDPSGDSYNEQFF.

The chain joins TRBV30 to TRBJ2-5; no clear D gene. CDR1 GTSNPN and CDR2 SVGIG come from the germline V gene (reference sequence). Trimming pared 1 base from V and 1 base from J, leaving 7 bases between. This CDR3 contains 13 residues. CDR3 in DNA: TGTGCCTGGAGTGCCATGGTCCAAGAGACCCAGTACTTC. Its translation: CAWSAMVQETQYF.

This clonotype turned up a few times. V usage is TRBV28 and J usage is TRBJ2-3; 9 bases are a match to TRBD1. The CDR3 is 15 residues long. Trimming took 2 bases from V and 3 from J; bases not matched to a gene: 3. Germline CDR1 MDHEN, CDR2 SYDVKM. The CDR3 loop reads CASSLRDRATDTQYF. The CDR3 DNA is TGTGCCAGCAGTTTAAGGGACAGGGCTACAGATACGCAGTATTTT. The whole variable domain, remainder taken from reference TRBV28 and TRBJ2-3, is DVKVTQSSRYLVKRTGEKVFLECVQDMDHENMFWYRQDPGLGLRLIYFSYDVKMKEKGDIPEGYSVSREKKERFSLILESASTNQTSMYLCASSLRDRATDTQYFGPGTRLTVL.

This clonotype was recorded a few times. The V gene is TRBV4-2, the J gene TRBJ2-3; 8 positions agree with TRBD1. The J segment lost 0 bases and the V segment lost 4 bases, leaving 6 bases of the junction unmatched. The CDR3 consists of 16 residues. Germline CDR1 LGHNA, CDR2 YNFKEQ. CDR3 region: CASSPQTGASTDTQYF. Written as DNA, the CDR3 is TGTGCCAGCAGCCCTCAGACAGGGGCTAGCACAGATACGCAGTATTTT.

In this sample, this clonotype turned up many times. V is TRBV29-1 and J is TRBJ1-1; D not certain. The germline V gene has CDR1 SQVTM and CDR2 ANQGSEA. Trimming pared 6 bases from V and 1 base from J, leaving 12 bases between. This CDR3 is 13 amino acids long. The CDR3 sequence: CSVAGLGNTEAFF. Here the CDR3 DNA reads TGCAGCGTGGCAGGCCTTGGGAACACTGAAGCTTTCTTT. Combining the CDR3 with reference TRBV29-1 and TRBJ1-1 gives the whole variable domain SAVISQKPSRDICQRGTSLTIQCQVDSQVTMMFWYRQQPGQSLTLIATANQGSEATYESGFVIDKFPISRPNLTFSTLTVSNMSPEDSSIYLCSVAGLGNTEAFFGQGTRLTVV.

V usage is TRBV5-1 and J usage is TRBJ2-3; 14 bases map to TRBD2. With 5 bases clipped from V and 5 bases from J, the junction kept 4 bases outside the gene matches. CDR3 length equals 15 residues. CDR1 is SGHRS, CDR2 YFSETQ, per germline. In DNA, the CDR3 is TGCGCCAGCAGTGGGACTAGCGGGGGTATAGATACGCAGTATTTT. It yields the protein CASSGTSGGIDTQYF.

V and J are TRBV5-1 and TRBJ2-2, with TRBD1 matching 7 bases. After removal of 0 bases from V and 4 bases from J, the junction contained 12 bases not matched to a gene. Germline loops: CDR1 SGHRS, CDR2 YFSETQ. The CDR3 has 18 residues. The chain's CDR3 is CASSLAGLIRQGTGELFF. DNA of the CDR3: TGCGCCAGCAGCTTGGCCGGGCTGATACGACAGGGCACCGGGGAGCTGTTTTTT. Full variable domain (missing parts from reference TRBV5-1 and TRBJ2-2): KAGVTQTPRYLIKTRGQQVTLSCSPISGHRSVSWYQQTPGQGLQFLFEYFSETQRNKGNFPGRFSGRQFSNSRSEMNVSTLELGDSALYLCASSLAGLIRQGTGELFFGEGSRLTVL.

This clonotype came up a few times. V usage is TRBV28 and J usage is TRBJ2-5, with no clear D. In germline, CDR1 is MDHEN, CDR2 SYDVKM. Trimming cost V 5 bases and J 1 base, with 5 bases left between them. The CDR3 sequence is 12 residues long. The CDR3 region has the DNA TGTGCCAGCAGTCTTCCCCAAGAGACCCAGTACTTC. Protein: CASSLPQETQYF. Complete variable domain (other parts from reference TRBV28 and TRBJ2-5): DVKVTQSSRYLVKRTGEKVFLECVQDMDHENMFWYRQDPGLGLRLIYFSYDVKMKEKGDIPEGYSVSREKKERFSLILESASTNQTSMYLCASSLPQETQYFGPGTRLLVL.

The chain employs TRBV20-1 and TRBJ2-7, with D perhaps matching TRBD2 (5 bases). The germline V and J ends were trimmed by 3 bases and 5 bases, with 14 bases remaining between them. CDR3 length equals 13 residues. Per the germline V gene, CDR1 is DFQATT and CDR2 is SNEGSKA (reference sequence). CDR3 amino acids: CSASIPPRDEQYF. For the CDR3, the DNA is TGCAGTGCTAGTATTCCCCCGAGGGACGAGCAGTACTTC.

As DNA, the CDR3 is TGTGCTAGTGGTTTCTTTTCCGAGCAGTACTTC. This sequence encodes CASGFFSEQYF. The rearrangement joins TRBV12-5 to TRBJ2-7; D gene unclear. V gave up 3 bases and J gave up 6 bases, with 6 bases separating them. The CDR3 loop spans 11 amino acids. Germline values: CDR1 LGHNT, CDR2 FRNRAP. The whole variable domain, filled in from reference TRBV12-5 and TRBJ2-7, reads DARVTQTPRHKVTEMGQEVTMRCQPILGHNTVFWYRQTMMQGLELLAYFRNRAPLDDSGMPKDRFSAEMPDATLATLKIQPSEPRDSAVYFCASGFFSEQYFGPGTRLTVT.

V gene TRBV3-1 combines with J gene TRBJ2-1, with no clear D. V lost 6 bases and J 5 bases, leaving 8 bases between the germline ends. The germline CDR1 and CDR2 sequences are LGHDT and YNNKEL (reference sequence). The CDR3 totals 12 residues. The CDR3 DNA follows: TGTGCCAGCAGTCTAACCGACAATGAGCAGTTCTTC. Its translation is CASSLTDNEQFF.

This chain joins TRBV20-1 and TRBJ2-1, with D perhaps matching TRBD1 (5 bases). Germline V gene sequence: CDR1 DFQATT, CDR2 SNEGSKA (reference sequence). Trimming removed 4 bases from V and 0 bases from J, with 10 bases in between. The length of the CDR3 is 14 residues. The DNA of the CDR3 is TGCAGTGCTATTCAGGGTAGCTCCTACAATGAGCAGTTCTTC. The encoded protein is CSAIQGSSYNEQFF.

The chain is built from TRBV7-6 and TRBJ2-2; D call uncertain. The CDR3 runs to 12 residues. Germline V gives CDR1 SGHVS, CDR2 FNYEAQ. V lost 4 bases and J 9 bases, leaving 9 bases between the germline ends. The CDR3 loop is CASSYSARELFF. CDR3 bases: TGTGCCAGCAGCTACAGTGCCCGGGAGCTGTTTTTT.

This sequence joins TRBV2 and TRBJ2-7; D not certain. Germline CDR1 is SNHLY and CDR2 is FYNNEI. This CDR3 spans 15 amino acids. Trimming took 6 bases from V and 2 from J, leaving 17 bases between them. The CDR3 here is CASRATLGYAYEQYF. Written as DNA, the CDR3 is TGTGCCAGCAGGGCTACTTTGGGTTACGCCTACGAGCAGTACTTC.

The J gene is TRBJ2-1, the V gene TRBV18, with no clear D. This CDR3 comprises 12 residues. CDR1 and CDR2 from the germline V gene are KGHSH and LQKENI. V lost 2 bases to trimming and J lost 9 bases, with 8 bases between them. The CDR3 protein is CASSPASGEQFF. In DNA form, the CDR3 reads TGTGCCAGCTCACCAGCCTCCGGTGAGCAGTTCTTC. The whole variable domain, remainder taken from reference TRBV18 and TRBJ2-1, is NAGVMQNPRHLVRRRGQEARLRCSPMKGHSHVYWYRQLPEEGLKFMVYLQKENIIDESGMPKERFSAEFPKEGPSILRIQQVVRGDSAAYFCASSPASGEQFFGPGTRLTVL.

This clonotype was seen a handful of times. The chain couples TRBV15 to TRBJ1-1; maybe TRBD1 (5 bases). V lost 1 base, J lost 1 base, and 7 bases lay in between. The CDR3 extends over 14 amino acids. In germline, CDR1 is LNHNV, CDR2 YYDKDF (reference sequence). CDR3 region: CATSRGGTNTEAFF. Here the CDR3 DNA reads TGTGCCACCAGCAGAGGCGGGACGAACACTGAAGCTTTCTTT.

The chain has TRBV5-1 and TRBJ2-3; tentative D call: TRBD2 (5 bases). CDR1 is SGHRS, CDR2 YFSETQ, per germline. The CDR3 has 15 residues. V lost 0 bases and J lost 6, with 14 bases in between. CDR3 loop: CASSLVRRETDTQYF. The CDR3 DNA reads TGCGCCAGCAGCTTGGTTCGCCGGGAAACGGATACGCAGTATTTT.

This clonotype appeared a few times. The chain recombines TRBV6-4 with TRBJ2-1; no clear D. Looked up from germline, CDR1 is MRHNA and CDR2 is SNTAGT. The V and J ends lost 8 bases and 4 bases respectively, with 12 bases between them. The CDR3 contains 13 residues. CDR3 sequence (DNA): TGTGCCAGCGCCGCCACAGAGTACAATGAGCAGTTCTTC. Residues: CASAATEYNEQFF.

This chain uses TRBV6-9 with TRBJ2-7; D not certain. V was trimmed by 7 bases and J by 1 base, leaving 5 bases between them. Germline V gene sequence: CDR1 MNHGY, CDR2 SVAAGI. There are 11 residues in the CDR3. The CDR3 here is CASMGSYEQYF. CDR3 bases: TGTGCCAGCATGGGGTCCTACGAGCAGTACTTC.

This clonotype was observed many times. The gene calls are TRBV19 and TRBJ1-5; 7 bases align to TRBD1. The CDR3 has 17 residues. J was trimmed by 7 bases and V by 3 bases; bases with no gene match: 15. Germline CDR1 is LNHDA and CDR2 is SQIVND (reference sequence). The CDR3 region is CASSIGSAQGTVQPQHF. The CDR3 DNA follows: TGTGCCAGTAGTATCGGGAGCGCACAGGGGACCGTGCAGCCCCAGCATTTT. Complete variable domain (other parts from reference TRBV19 and TRBJ1-5): DGGITQSPKYLFRKEGQNVTLSCEQNLNHDAMYWYRQDPGQGLRLIYYSQIVNDFQKGDIAEGYSVSREKKESFPLTVTSAQKNPTAFYLCASSIGSAQGTVQPQHFGDGTRLSIL.

This clonotype was found a few times. V gene TRBV30 combines with J gene TRBJ1-5, with 8 bases matching TRBD1. The CDR3 spans 13 residues. From germline, CDR1 is GTSNPN and CDR2 SVGIG (reference sequence). The trim removed 5 bases at V and 2 bases at J, leaving 2 bases unmatched. The CDR3 reads CAWGQGGNQPQHF. DNA for the CDR3: TGTGCCTGGGGACAGGGCGGCAATCAGCCCCAGCATTTT.

This clonotype has a count of ten or more. The V and J genes are TRBV6-2 or TRBV6-3 and TRBJ1-1, with D unclear. Deletions cut 1 base from V and 7 bases from J, with 4 bases between. The CDR3 sequence is 11 residues long. CDR1 is MNHEY and CDR2 is SVGEGT in the germline V gene. CDR3 residues: CASSYFDEAFF. In nucleotides, the CDR3 is TGTGCCAGCAGTTACTTTGATGAAGCTTTCTTT.

The chain links TRBV6-2 or TRBV6-3 to TRBJ2-3; tentative D call: TRBD2 (6 bases). The V end lost 6 bases, the J end lost 2 bases, and 21 bases lay between the germline ends. The CDR3 consists of 17 residues. CDR1 and CDR2 from the germline V gene are MNHEY and SVGEGT. In DNA, the CDR3 is TGTGCCAGCAGCCCTAACTGGCGGGGCCAGTACACAGATACGCAGTATTTT. The encoded protein is CASSPNWRGQYTDTQYF.

This chain uses TRBV4-3 with TRBJ2-7, with 15 bases identical to TRBD2. The CDR3 contains 19 residues. Germline V gene sequence: CDR1 LGHNA, CDR2 YSLEER. V trimming: 2 bases; J trimming: 0 bases; junction bases outside the gene matches: 8. The CDR3 region has the DNA TGCGCCAGCAGCCAATACCGGGGACTAGCGGGAGGCTCCTCCTACGAGCAGTACTTC. Amino acid sequence: CASSQYRGLAGGSSYEQYF.

This clonotype was detected a few times. DNA of the CDR3: TGCAGCGGTGGACAGCGGAACACTGAAGCTTTCTTT. Protein: CSGGQRNTEAFF. This chain uses TRBV29-1 with TRBJ1-1, with D perhaps TRBD1 (6 bases). The ends were cut back, 7 bases at V and 1 base at J, with 10 bases in the middle. This CDR3 contains 12 residues. Germline-derived CDR1 and CDR2 are SQVTM and ANQGSEA.